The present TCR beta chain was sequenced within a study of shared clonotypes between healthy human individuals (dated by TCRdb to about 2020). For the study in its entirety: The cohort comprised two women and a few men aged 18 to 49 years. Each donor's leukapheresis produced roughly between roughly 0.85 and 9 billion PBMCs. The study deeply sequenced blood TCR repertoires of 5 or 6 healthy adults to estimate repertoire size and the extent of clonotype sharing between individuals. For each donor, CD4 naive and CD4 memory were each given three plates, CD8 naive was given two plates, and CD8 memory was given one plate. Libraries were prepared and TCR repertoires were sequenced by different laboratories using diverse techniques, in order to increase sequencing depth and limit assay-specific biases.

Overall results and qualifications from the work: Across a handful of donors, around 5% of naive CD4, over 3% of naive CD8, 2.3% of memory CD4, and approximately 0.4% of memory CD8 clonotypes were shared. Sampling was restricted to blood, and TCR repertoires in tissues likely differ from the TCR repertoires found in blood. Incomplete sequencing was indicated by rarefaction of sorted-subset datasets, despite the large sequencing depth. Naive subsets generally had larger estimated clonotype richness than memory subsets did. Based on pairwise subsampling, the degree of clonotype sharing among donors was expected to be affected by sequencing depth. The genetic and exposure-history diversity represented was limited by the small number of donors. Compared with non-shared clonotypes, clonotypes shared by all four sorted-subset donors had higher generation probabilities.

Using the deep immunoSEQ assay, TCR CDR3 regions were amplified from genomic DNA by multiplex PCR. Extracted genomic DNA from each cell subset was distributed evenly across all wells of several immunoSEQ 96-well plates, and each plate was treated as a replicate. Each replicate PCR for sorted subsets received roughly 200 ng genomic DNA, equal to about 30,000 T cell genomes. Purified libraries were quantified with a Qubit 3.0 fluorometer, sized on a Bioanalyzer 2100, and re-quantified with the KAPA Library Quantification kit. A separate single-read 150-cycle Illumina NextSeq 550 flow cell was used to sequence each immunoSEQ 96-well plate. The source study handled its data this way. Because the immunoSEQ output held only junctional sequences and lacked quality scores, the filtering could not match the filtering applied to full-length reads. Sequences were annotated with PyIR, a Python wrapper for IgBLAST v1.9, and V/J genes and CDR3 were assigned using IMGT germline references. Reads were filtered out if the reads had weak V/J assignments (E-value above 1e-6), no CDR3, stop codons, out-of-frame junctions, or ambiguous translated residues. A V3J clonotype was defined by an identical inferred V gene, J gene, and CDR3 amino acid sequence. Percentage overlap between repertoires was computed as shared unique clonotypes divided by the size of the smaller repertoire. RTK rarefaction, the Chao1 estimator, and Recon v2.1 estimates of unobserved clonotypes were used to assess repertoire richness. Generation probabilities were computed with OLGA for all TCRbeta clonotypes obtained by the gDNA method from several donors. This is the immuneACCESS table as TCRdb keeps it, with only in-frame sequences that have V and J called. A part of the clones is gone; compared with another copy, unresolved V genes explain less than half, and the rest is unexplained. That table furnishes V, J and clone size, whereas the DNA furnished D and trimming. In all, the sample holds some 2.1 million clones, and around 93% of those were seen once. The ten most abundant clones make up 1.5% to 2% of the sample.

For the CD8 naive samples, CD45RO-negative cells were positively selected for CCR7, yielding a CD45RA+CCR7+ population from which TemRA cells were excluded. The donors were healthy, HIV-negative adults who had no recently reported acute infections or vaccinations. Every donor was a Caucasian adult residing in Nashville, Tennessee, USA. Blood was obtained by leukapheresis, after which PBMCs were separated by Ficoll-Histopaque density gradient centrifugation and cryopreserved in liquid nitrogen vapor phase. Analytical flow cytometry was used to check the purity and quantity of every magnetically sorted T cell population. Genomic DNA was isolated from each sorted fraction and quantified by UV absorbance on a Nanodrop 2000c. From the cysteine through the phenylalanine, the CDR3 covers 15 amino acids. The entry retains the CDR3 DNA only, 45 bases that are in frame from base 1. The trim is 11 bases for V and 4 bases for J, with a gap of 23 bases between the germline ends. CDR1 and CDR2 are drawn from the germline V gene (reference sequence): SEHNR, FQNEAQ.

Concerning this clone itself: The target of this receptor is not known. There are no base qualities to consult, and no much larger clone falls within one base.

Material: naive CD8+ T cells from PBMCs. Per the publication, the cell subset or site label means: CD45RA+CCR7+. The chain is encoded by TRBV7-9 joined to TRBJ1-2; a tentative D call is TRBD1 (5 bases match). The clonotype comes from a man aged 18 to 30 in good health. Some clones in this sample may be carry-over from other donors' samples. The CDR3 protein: CAATLPGGGIYGYTF. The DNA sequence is TGTGCCGCCACCCTGCCCGGGGGGGGGATCTATGGCTACACCTTC.